The rows below give T cell receptor beta chains drawn from one sample of a study of blood T cells in healthy people across ages. TCRdb ran MiXCR on the 5' RACE reads and lists one entry per CDR3 protein. The table has around 580,000 distinct CDR3 sequences, roughly 43% seen once; the top ten hold 20% to 25%. The specimen was blood. The source of these receptors is a man at least 80 years old in good health. Each CDR3 is given with its conserved first and last residue. The D gene is left open where the match is weak. Rows may omit the clone size; those that give it use once, few, many or a size class.

TGTGCCAGCAGTTTAGTTGGGGAAGGCACTGAGCAGTTCTTC,CASSLVGEGTEQFF,-,TRBJ2-1,-,TRBV12-3/TRBV12-4
TGTGCCAGCAGCACCTCCGGGACAGGAGTTTGGAAGCAGTACTTC,CASSTSGTGVWKQYF,TRBD1,TRBJ2-7,-,TRBV11-2
TGCAGTGCTCAAAATACCGGGACTAGCGGGAAAGAGACCCAGTACTTC,CSAQNTGTSGKETQYF,TRBD2,TRBJ2-5,-,TRBV20-1
TGTGCCAGCAGCGTTTCGACAGGGCCATCCTACGAGCAGTACTTC,CASSVSTGPSYEQYF,TRBD1,TRBJ2-7,-,TRBV9
TGCAGTGCTACTAAGCAGGGGCCTTACGAGCAGTACTTC,CSATKQGPYEQYF,-,TRBJ2-7,few,TRBV20-1
TGTGCCAGCAGCCGAATCGACGGGACAGCCATCAATGAGCAGTTCTTC,CASSRIDGTAINEQFF,TRBD1,TRBJ2-1,few,TRBV7-2
TGTGCCAGCAGGCGGGCTTACGGGGGAGGAGATACGCAGTATTTT,CASRRAYGGGDTQYF,-,TRBJ2-3,-,TRBV7-2
TGTGCCAGCAGCTTAGTAGAGACCCAGTTCTTC,CASSLVETQFF,-,TRBJ2-1,-,TRBV11-2
TGTGCCAGCAGCACAACAGGGGGCAGGGGAAACTATGGCTACACCTTC,CASSTTGGRGNYGYTF,-,TRBJ1-2,-,TRBV21-1
TGTGCCAGCAGCGGGGGGCGGAATGGCTACACCTTC,CASSGGRNGYTF,-,TRBJ1-2,-,TRBV9
TGTGCCAGCAGCCAAGTAAGTGAAGCTTTCTTT,CASSQVSEAFF,-,TRBJ1-1,-,TRBV3-1
TGTGCCAGCAGCAAACAGGCAGGAAGCTCCTACGAGCAGTACTTC,CASSKQAGSSYEQYF,-,TRBJ2-7,few,TRBV7-2
TGCGCCAGCAGTGAGTCGACAGTTTCCTACAATGAGCAGTTCTTC,CASSESTVSYNEQFF,-,TRBJ2-1,-,TRBV10-1
TGCGCCAGCAGCCAAGATCAGGGGACAGCTCACTCCTACGAGCAGTACTTC,CASSQDQGTAHSYEQYF,TRBD1,TRBJ2-7,few,TRBV4-1
TGTGCCAGCAGGGGGGCGGGTCCCTTCGATGAGCAGTTCTTC,CASRGAGPFDEQFF,-,TRBJ2-1,-,TRBV12-3/TRBV12-4
TGCAGTGCTAAAGGGGGCAATCAGCCCCAGCATTTT,CSAKGGNQPQHF,-,TRBJ1-5,-,TRBV20-1
TGTGCCGCCCGTCGAGGCGGCGACACCGGGGAGCTGTTTTTT,CAARRGGDTGELFF,-,TRBJ2-2,-,TRBV6-2/TRBV6-3
TGTGCCAGCGGATTCGGGACAGGGGGCGGCACCGGGGAGCTGTTTTTT,CASGFGTGGGTGELFF,TRBD1,TRBJ2-2,-,TRBV3-1
TGTGCCAGCAGCCCTTTGCGGGAGACCCAGTACTTC,CASSPLRETQYF,-,TRBJ2-5,-,TRBV7-8
TGTGCCATCAGTGAATCCGGGACAACCTTCGCCGGGGAGCTGTTTTTT,CAISESGTTFAGELFF,-,TRBJ2-2,-,TRBV10-3
TGCAGTGCTACTAGCGGGACTAGTGGTTCCTACGAGCAGTACTTC,CSATSGTSGSYEQYF,TRBD2,TRBJ2-7,many,TRBV20-1
TGTGCCAGCAGCCTCCAGGCTGGGTGGGAGAGCTCCTACGAGCAGTACTTC,CASSLQAGWESSYEQYF,-,TRBJ2-7,few,TRBV4-2
TGCAGTGCTAGAGATGGGGCTAGCGGGAACCAAGAGACCCAGTACTTC,CSARDGASGNQETQYF,TRBD2,TRBJ2-5,-,TRBV20-1
TGCAGCGTCCCCGGGACAGGGAAAGAGACCCAGTACTTC,CSVPGTGKETQYF,TRBD1,TRBJ2-5,few,TRBV29-1
TGTGCCAGCAGCCAGGACTCCGGGTCCTACAATGAGCAGTTCTTC,CASSQDSGSYNEQFF,-,TRBJ2-1,-,TRBV7-2
TGTGCCAGCAGCTCCGACAGGGCGGCAGATACGCAGTATTTT,CASSSDRAADTQYF,TRBD1,TRBJ2-3,few,TRBV7-2
TGTGCCAGCACCGTAATGGACAACTATGGCTACACCTTC,CASTVMDNYGYTF,-,TRBJ1-2,-,TRBV7-2
TGTGCCAGCAGCGCACAGGGGAGTGAGACCCAGTACTTC,CASSAQGSETQYF,TRBD1,TRBJ2-5,-,TRBV9
TGTGCCAGCAGCATCAATACAGCAGCCCCCTCCTACGAGCAGTTCTTC,CASSINTAAPSYEQFF,-,TRBJ2-1,once,TRBV5-5
TGTGCCAGCATCCAACAGGCGGGAGGCCTCAATGAGCAGTACTTC,CASIQQAGGLNEQYF,TRBD2,TRBJ2-7,once,TRBV6-5
TGTGCCAGCAGCAAAGACGGAGGGGGCCCCTACGAGCAGTACTTC,CASSKDGGGPYEQYF,-,TRBJ2-7,-,TRBV7-2
TGCGCCAGCAGCTTGGGCCAGGGGTTTGGCGAGCAGTACTTC,CASSLGQGFGEQYF,-,TRBJ2-7,few,TRBV5-1
TGTGCCAGCAGCCAAGATTTCAACAATGAGCAGTTCTTC,CASSQDFNNEQFF,-,TRBJ2-1,-,TRBV4-2
TGTGCCAGCAGAAGGACTAGCGGGGGCTACGAGCAGTACTTC,CASRRTSGGYEQYF,TRBD2,TRBJ2-7,-,TRBV12-3/TRBV12-4